This T cell receptor (beta chain) was sequenced in a study of post-analysis software for immune sequencing data. Study-wide results and limits: Several TRBV segments, TRBV5-6, TRBV5-1 and TRBV20-1 among them, were found more frequent in patients than controls.

Only a few counts were recorded for this clonotype. The target antigen is unknown. This CDR3 is built from 14 residues. V gave up 5 bases and J gave up 0 bases; unmatched junction bases: 4. CDR1 DFQATT and CDR2 SNEGSKA come from the germline V gene (reference sequence). TCR beta cDNA libraries included unique molecular identifiers. Each CDR3 protein gets one entry after TCRdb re-called the PCR reads with MiXCR. Among some 690,000 distinct CDR3 sequences listed, about 60% were seen once. The TCR was taken from a girl aged 2-10 years with multiple sclerosis. The specimen sequenced was blood. V gene TRBV20-1 combines with J gene TRBJ2-1; 7 positions match TRBD2. CDR3 sequence reads: CSAGGGLSYNEQFF. The CDR3 region has the DNA TGCAGTGCTGGGGGGGGACTCTCCTACAATGAGCAGTTCTTC.